The 11 T cell receptor beta chains given below trace back to one sample, sequenced in a study of T cells in Graves' hyperthyroidism and ophthalmopathy. Amplified TCR beta CDR3 regions came from RNA transcripts. During a first-round RT-PCR of the TCR CDR3, the HTBI primer set was used. Each CDR3 protein is one row after TCRdb ran MiXCR on the multiplex PCR reads. Here the sample spans about 560,000 distinct CDR3 sequences, roughly a sixth being singletons. Sequencing input: blood. These receptors were collected from a woman between 18 and 29 years old with Graves' hyperthyroidism.

The chain carries TRBV6-1 and TRBJ2-1; D not certain. The CDR3 spans 13 residues. V gave up 6 bases and J gave up 7 bases, with 13 bases separating them. Germline loops: CDR1 MNHNS, CDR2 SASEGT. The DNA of the CDR3 is TGTGCCAGCAGCCCCGGGCAACAGAATGAGCAGTTCTTC. This gives the protein CASSPGQQNEQFF.

The table lists this clonotype with a few counts. This chain connects TRBV14 to TRBJ2-1; D is undetermined. With 1 base removed from V and 7 bases from J, the gap between germline ends came to 8 bases. From germline, CDR1 is SGHDN and CDR2 FVKESK. This CDR3 spans 13 amino acids. The CDR3 spells CASSQVGRNEQFF. For the CDR3, the DNA is TGTGCCAGCAGCCAAGTTGGACGTAATGAGCAGTTCTTC.

This clonotype was picked up many times. This chain joins TRBV20-1 and TRBJ1-1; D uncertain. CDR3 length: 12 amino acids. Per the germline V gene, CDR1 is DFQATT and CDR2 is SNEGSKA (reference sequence). V was trimmed by 3 bases and J by 6 bases, leaving 11 bases between them. As DNA, the CDR3 is TGCAGTGCTAGCCGGCGGGCCGCTGAAGCTTTCTTT. It is translated as CSASRRAAEAFF.

The chain carries TRBV30 and TRBJ2-4, with D possibly being TRBD2 (6 bases). The CDR3 is 11 residues long. Trimming took 4 bases from V and 6 from J, leaving 7 bases between them. Germline CDR1 and CDR2: GTSNPN and SVGIG (reference sequence). The CDR3 nucleotides are TGTGCCTGGATGGGGGGAAACATTCAGTACTTC. This codes for CAWMGGNIQYF.

The chain has TRBV6-9 and TRBJ1-1; weak D call: TRBD1 (5 bases). The CDR3 sequence is 13 residues long. The germline CDR1 and CDR2 sequences are MNHGY and SVAAGI. With 4 bases removed from V and 5 bases from J, the gap between germline ends came to 11 bases. CDR3 nucleotide sequence: TGTGCCAGCAGTTCGACAGTGGGAACTGAAGCTTTCTTT. Protein: CASSSTVGTEAFF.

The chain uses TRBV4-1 and TRBJ2-7; 16 bases are shared with TRBD2. The germline CDR1 and CDR2 sequences are MGHRA and YSYEKL. The CDR3 loop spans 16 amino acids. Trimming cost V 4 bases and J 5 bases; bases outside gene matches: 5. The CDR3 is CASSPGLAGGQNEQYF. The CDR3 DNA reads as TGCGCCAGCAGCCCGGGACTAGCGGGAGGGCAAAACGAGCAGTACTTC.

V is TRBV7-8 and J is TRBJ1-5; tentative D call: TRBD1 (6 bases). Germline loops: CDR1 SGHVS, CDR2 FQNEAQ. V dropped 1 base and J dropped 4 bases, with 23 bases sitting between them. The CDR3 length is 19 residues. For the CDR3, the DNA is TGTGCCAGCAGCTTAGTGGCTGTTGGGGGGCAGGTTTGGAATCAGCCCCAGCATTTT. It codes for CASSLVAVGGQVWNQPQHF.

CDR3: CASSQATGGRGYTF. The CDR3 DNA reads TGCGCCAGCAGCCAAGCGACAGGCGGCCGGGGCTACACCTTC. The chain has TRBV4-3 and TRBJ1-2; D might be TRBD1 (6 bases). CDR1 and CDR2 from the germline V gene are LGHNA and YSLEER. Trimming took 1 base from V and 8 from J, leaving 14 bases between them. This CDR3 region has 14 residues.

This clonotype occurred many times. A read error may produce the germline difference seen at one junction end. The CDR3 DNA sequence: TGTGCCAGCAGCGGGACCACAGATACGCAGTATTTT. This encodes CASSGTTDTQYF. V gene TRBV10-2 combines with J gene TRBJ2-3; TRBD2 matches 7 bases. The CDR3 length is 12 residues. Germline CDR1 and CDR2: WSHSY and SAAADI.

This clonotype was counted many times. J is TRBJ2-5 and V is TRBV7-2; 9 positions agree with TRBD2. Trimming cost V 5 bases and J 5 bases; bases outside gene matches: 15. The germline V gene encodes CDR1 SGHTA and CDR2 FQGNSA. The CDR3 is 17 amino acids. DNA for the CDR3: TGTGCCAGCAGCGTACCGGGACTAGCCCTCCATGTGGAGACCCAGTACTTC. Its translation: CASSVPGLALHVETQYF.

This clonotype was found a few times. This chain connects TRBV29-1 to TRBJ2-5, with 7 positions matching TRBD1. Looked up from germline, CDR1 is SQVTM and CDR2 is ANQGSEA. The junction had 21 bases not matched to a gene; V was cut back by 4 bases and J by 4 bases. The length of the CDR3 is 18 residues. This chain's CDR3 is CSVGSGTEAAKRGETQYF. CDR3 DNA: TGCAGCGTTGGTTCCGGGACAGAGGCTGCCAAGAGAGGAGAGACCCAGTACTTC. The whole variable domain, filled in from reference TRBV29-1 and TRBJ2-5, reads SAVISQKPSRDICQRGTSLTIQCQVDSQVTMMFWYRQQPGQSLTLIATANQGSEATYESGFVIDKFPISRPNLTFSTLTVSNMSPEDSSIYLCSVGSGTEAAKRGETQYFGPGTRLLVL.